A selection of T cell receptor beta chains follows, all from one sample in a study of Ad26.COV2.S vaccination and SARS-CoV-2 variants. Sequencing used immunoSEQ multiplex PCR; TCRdb keeps in-frame clones, though not all of them. The sample has around 270,000 clones, roughly 87% seen once. The sequenced sample was peripheral blood, obtained in a trial of Ad26.COV2.S vaccine versus placebo. These receptor sequences come from a person between 18 and 59 years old who received the Ad26.COV2.S COVID-19 vaccine or a placebo. Both conserved end residues are part of each CDR3. The D gene is left open where the match is weak. Clone size appears in some rows only: once, few, many, or a class for an expanded clone.

TRBD1 | TRBJ1-6 | TRBV10-3 | - | TGTGCCATCAGTGAGTCGGATCCCGGGACAGGACCTTCACCCCTCCACTTT | CAISESDPGTGPSPLHF
TRBD2 | TRBJ2-3 | TRBV27 | - | TGTGCCAGCAGTTCGAGGCCCGGGACTAGCGGGAGGGCCAGTACGCAGTATTTT | CASSSRPGTSGRASTQYF
- | TRBJ1-1 | TRBV19 | few | TGTGCCAGTAGTACCCAATCTCGGAGCGAAGCTTTCTTT | CASSTQSRSEAFF
- | TRBJ1-5 | TRBV18 | - | TGTGCCAGCTCACCAGGGGCTGGCAATCAGCCCCAGCATTTT | CASSPGAGNQPQHF
TRBD2 | TRBJ2-3 | TRBV27 | - | TGTGCCAGCAGTTTAGTTGGGACTAGCGGGAGACAAGATACGCAGTATTTT | CASSLVGTSGRQDTQYF
- | TRBJ1-4 | TRBV6-5 | - | TGTGCCAGCAGTTACCTACCGGAGGTTAATGAAAAACTGTTTTTT | CASSYLPEVNEKLFF
TRBD2 | TRBJ2-7 | TRBV10-1 | - | TGCGCCACTACATTCGGGCTAGCGGGGGGCTGCACCTACGAGCAGTACTTC | CATTFGLAGGCTYEQYF
- | TRBJ1-1 | TRBV25-1 | - | TGTGCCAGCAGTGAAGACGGACGAGCTTTCTTT | CASSEDGRAFF
- | TRBJ2-1 | TRBV23-1 | - | TGCGCCACTCTAGGCCCGAGCTCCTACAATGAGCAGTTCTTC | CATLGPSSYNEQFF
- | TRBJ1-5 | TRBV5-5 | many | TGTGCCAGCAGCCCCGGACGGGACAATCAGCCCCAGCATTTT | CASSPGRDNQPQHF
- | TRBJ1-5 | TRBV27 | - | TGTGCCAGCAGCCGGGGGGGGAGGAGCAATCAGCCCCAGCATTTT | CASSRGGRSNQPQHF
TRBD1 | TRBJ2-1 | TRBV4-3 | once | TGCGCCAGCAGCCTGGGACAGGGGCCCTACAATGAGCAGTTCTTC | CASSLGQGPYNEQFF
- | TRBJ2-6 | TRBV11-2 | - | TGTGCCAGCAGCGCACGCGTCTGGTCCTCTGGGGCCAACGTCCTGACTTTC | CASSARVWSSGANVLTF
TRBD2 | TRBJ2-7 | TRBV4-1 | - | TGCGCCAGCAGCCAAGCGAAAGGACGCGGGGGGGCCGGGTACGAGCAGTACTTC | CASSQAKGRGGAGYEQYF
- | TRBJ1-1 | TRBV29-1 | - | TGCAGCGTTGAAGATCAGGCTCCCACCACTGAAGCTTTCTTT | CSVEDQAPTTEAFF
- | TRBJ1-6 | TRBV7-8 | - | TGTGCCAGCAGCCAACAGGGAGGCTATAATTCACCCCTCCACTTT | CASSQQGGYNSPLHF
- | TRBJ1-5 | TRBV6-5 | - | TGTGCCAGTCATCAGAGTCATCAGCCCCAGCATTTT | CASHQSHQPQHF
TRBD2 | TRBJ2-5 | TRBV11-3 | - | TGTGCCAGCAGCTCAACCGGGACTAGCGGACAAGAGACCCAGTACTTC | CASSSTGTSGQETQYF
TRBD1 | TRBJ1-1 | TRBV7-9 | - | TGTGCCATACACCTAGGGACAGGGATGTCCACTGAAGCTTTCTTT | CAIHLGTGMSTEAFF
- | TRBJ1-1 | TRBV6-2/TRBV6-3 | - | TGTGCCAGCAGTTACTTGCCGATCCAGGGTGATGAAGCTTTCTTT | CASSYLPIQGDEAFF
- | TRBJ1-5 | TRBV2 | - | TGTGCCAGCAGGTCATGGCGAAGCAATCAGCCCCAGCATTTT | CASRSWRSNQPQHF
- | TRBJ2-5 | TRBV6-6 | - | TGTGCCAGCAGTTACTCGGGAACAGGGAAGTTCGAGACCCAGTACTTC | CASSYSGTGKFETQYF
- | TRBJ2-7 | TRBV5-6 | - | TGTGCCAGCAGCTTGGTTTCCTACGAGCAGTACTTC | CASSLVSYEQYF
- | TRBJ2-1 | TRBV4-3 | - | TGCGCCAGCAGCCAAGATGGGGGCCAGAAGGGGTCCTACAATGAGCAGTTCTTC | CASSQDGGQKGSYNEQFF
- | TRBJ1-2 | TRBV5-4 | - | TGTGCCAGCAGCTTCAGGGAGAATGGCTACACCTTC | CASSFRENGYTF
- | TRBJ2-1 | TRBV30 | - | TGTGCCTGGAGTGTAACCCAGAATGAGCAGTTCTTC | CAWSVTQNEQFF
- | TRBJ2-4 | TRBV15 | - | TGTGCCACCAGCAGAGTCCAGGGGAGTTACAAAAACATTCAGTACTTC | CATSRVQGSYKNIQYF
TRBD1 | TRBJ1-2 | TRBV4-3 | - | TGCGCCAGCAGCCAAGATTTTTCACAGGGGGACGGCTACACCTTC | CASSQDFSQGDGYTF
TRBD1 | TRBJ1-2 | TRBV27 | - | TGTGCCAGCAGTTATAGACAGGGAAATGGCTACACCTTC | CASSYRQGNGYTF
- | TRBJ2-6 | TRBV13 | - | TGTGCCAGCAGCGGGTACTCTGGGGCCAACGTCCTGACTTTC | CASSGYSGANVLTF
- | TRBJ1-5 | TRBV6-5 | few | TGTGCCAGCAGCCGGACACACCTTAGCAATCAGCCCCAGCATTTT | CASSRTHLSNQPQHF
TRBD2 | TRBJ2-1 | TRBV6-1 | - | TGTGCCAGCAGTGAGGGGCTAGCGGGGGGGCCCGGGGAGTTCTTC | CASSEGLAGGPGEFF
- | TRBJ2-4 | TRBV9 | once | TGTGCCAGCAGCGTCGACGGGGGCATTCAGTACTTC | CASSVDGGIQYF
TRBD2 | TRBJ2-3 | TRBV9 | - | TGTGCCAGCAGCACTGGGACTAGCGGAAGGGATACGCAGTATTTT | CASSTGTSGRDTQYF
- | TRBJ2-1 | TRBV9 | few | TGTGCCAGCAGCGTAGGCGGTGCGGCGGGACATGAGCAGTTCTTC | CASSVGGAAGHEQFF
- | TRBJ1-5 | TRBV2 | - | TGTGCCAGCAGTGAAGAGCAGGGCTCATATCAGCCCCAGCATTTT | CASSEEQGSYQPQHF
- | TRBJ1-2 | TRBV3-1/TRBV3-2 | - | TGTGCCAGCAGCCTGACGGGACACAGCTCAGGGGGCTACACCTTC | CASSLTGHSSGGYTF
- | TRBJ1-1 | TRBV27 | - | TGTGCCAGCAGTTTAAGGAGGGGATTCGGCCTCGAACGGGCTGAAGCTTTCTTT | CASSLRRGFGLERAEAFF